This T cell receptor beta chain was profiled in a study of shared clonotypes between healthy human individuals. Findings and limits, study-wide: Clonotype sharing among donors was thought likely to change with sequencing depth. Naive subsets generally exceeded memory subsets in estimated richness. Rarefaction showed sorted-subset sequencing was incomplete despite large depth.

Comment on this clone: Its antigen is currently unknown.

Over several immunoSEQ plates, each subset's genomic DNA was distributed in even portions. Data came from immunoSEQ multiplex PCR; TCRdb stores just in-frame clones and leaves some out. Altogether hundreds of thousands of clones are present, around 73% being singletons, with the ten largest covering around 1.8%. The receptor comes from a woman aged 25-40 years in good health. The sequencing input was memory CD4+ T cells sorted from blood. The subset denotes: CD45RA-negative fraction.

The CDR3 is CASIRSGRTNTGELFF. CDR3 DNA: TGTGCCAGCATCCGTAGCGGGAGGACTAACACCGGGGAGCTGTTTTTT. The chain links TRBV7-8 to TRBJ2-2, with 10 bases identical to TRBD2. Trimming cost V 7 bases and J 2 bases; bases outside gene matches: 7. The CDR3 spans 16 residues. Germline CDR1 and CDR2: SGHVS and FQNEAQ.